The 5 T cell receptor beta chains below all came from one sample that was sequenced in a study of T cells expressing NK-cell markers. TCRdb reprocessed the 5' RACE reads and stores each CDR3 protein as one record, lacking DNA. Here the sample table reports some 600,000 distinct CDR3 sequences. The sample taken for sequencing was blood T cells: a sorted CD56 or NKG2C T cell subset, CD4+ or CD8+ T cells, or bulk PBMC T cells (not recorded which). The receptors here all came from a man aged 18 to 30 in good health.

This chain uses TRBV6-5 with TRBJ2-7; with no DNA, the TCRdb D assignment of TRBD1 cannot be verified. This CDR3 region has 14 residues. Germline-derived CDR1 and CDR2 are MNHEY and SVGAGI. The CDR3 protein is CASSPRQSFYEQYF.

CDR3 region: CASSGSGGPEGYEQYF. This rearrangement joins TRBV7-2 to TRBJ2-7; TCRdb reports TRBD1, a call that lacks DNA to check it against. The germline V gene encodes CDR1 SGHTA and CDR2 FQGNSA. CDR3 length equals 16 residues.

This sequence joins TRBV20-1 and TRBJ1-2. This CDR3 spans 16 amino acids. Germline CDR1 is DFQATT and CDR2 is SNEGSKA (reference sequence). CDR3 sequence: CSAQSLTKLLTDGYTF.

The chain carries TRBV3-1 and TRBJ1-4. The CDR3 runs 13 residues. Germline CDR1 and CDR2: LGHDT and YNNKEL (reference sequence). Here the CDR3 reads CASSQDKREKLFF.

This chain links TRBV4-2 with TRBJ2-2; the D call of TRBD2 rests on TCRdb alone, since no DNA is present to check it. This CDR3 is built from 17 residues. The germline gives CDR1 LGHNA, CDR2 YNFKEQ. This CDR3 is CASSQVPGTSVAGELFF.